The T cell receptor (beta chain) described here comes from a study of cytomegalovirus exposure and HLA in healthy donors. Sequencing was performed with immunoSEQ multiplex PCR; in TCRdb, only in-frame clones are kept and a portion is missing. In the table there are roughly 120,000 clones, approximately 85% of which are singletons. The CDR3 length is 16 residues. Trimming pared 3 bases from V and 5 bases from J, leaving 16 bases between. The germline gives CDR1 KGHSH, CDR2 LQKENI. This clonotype was sampled from a man aged 18 to 30 in good health and CMV-seronegative. The specimen sequenced was PBMCs. The chain carries TRBV18 and TRBJ1-4; D call uncertain. DNA for the CDR3: TGTGCCAGCTCACCTTACCAGGTCGATCGAAATGAAAAACTGTTTTTT. Encoded protein: CASSPYQVDRNEKLFF.